Listed below are T cell receptor beta chains from one sample, sequenced in a study of T cells in localized non-small cell lung cancer. Sequenced by immunoSEQ multiplex PCR; TCRdb stores in-frame clones only, minus some. The sample records tens of thousands of clones, about 91% being singletons. The material was peripheral blood mononuclear cells, obtained before any cancer treatment. The receptors here all came from a female donor over 55 with stage II lung adenocarcinoma. The conserved cysteine and the conserved F or W are not part of the CDR3 here.

V gene | CDR3 protein
TRBV6-6 | ASSYSQGGTEAF
TRBV5-8 | ASGEFLSPNNEQF
TRBV2 | ARTTSTDTQY
TRBV10-3 | AISESLAGGITDTQY
TRBV11-2 | ASSLSGLAGGLWINEQF
TRBV21-1 | ASSKVDPRGNQPQH
TRBV28 | ASSLFVRTALAKNIQY
TRBV11-2 | ASSFAGTGGNTIY
TRBV6-5 | ASSYSVGAWGYT
TRBV10-1 | ASSEAFETSSGANVLT
TRBV10-3 | AISAVGEVSYNEQF
TRBV5-6 | ASSLPRRGLAGGTGELF
TRBV9 | ASSVDTAGGNTIY
TRBV9 | ASSEGGATYEQY
TRBV28 | ASRLAGGYEQY